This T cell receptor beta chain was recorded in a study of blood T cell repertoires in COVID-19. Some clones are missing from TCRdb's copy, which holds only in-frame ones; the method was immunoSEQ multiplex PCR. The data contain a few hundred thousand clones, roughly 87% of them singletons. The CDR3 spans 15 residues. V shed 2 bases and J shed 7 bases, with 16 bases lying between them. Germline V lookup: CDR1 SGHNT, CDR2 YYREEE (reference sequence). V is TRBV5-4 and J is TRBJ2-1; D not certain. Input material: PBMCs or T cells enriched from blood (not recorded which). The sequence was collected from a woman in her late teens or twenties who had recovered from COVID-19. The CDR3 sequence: CASSFYYSSSNEQFF. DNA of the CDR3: TGTGCCAGCAGCTTTTACTATTCGAGTTCGAATGAGCAGTTCTTC.